This TCR beta chain comes out of a study of CD8+ T cells in alopecia areata (dated by TCRdb to 2016 to 2019). As for the study more broadly: The treated patients, all with moderate-to-severe alopecia areata, were enrolled in an open-label pilot trial of oral tofacitinib given at 5 to 10 mg twice daily. Tofacitinib was given for 6 to 18 months, followed by 6 months of follow-up off drug to assess delayed response and recurrence. The study used high-throughput TCRbeta sequencing to examine T cell clonal expansion in alopecia areata, in both the C3H/HeJ mouse model and human patients. Human TCRbeta sequencing covered scalp tissue and sorted CD4+ and CD8+ peripheral blood T cells from patchy and totalis/universalis alopecia areata patients and healthy controls. Tofacitinib-treated patients had biopsies at baseline and at 4 and 24 weeks of treatment, with a later scalp biopsy in several patients. Clonality in the scalp was compared among normal scalp (n=4), patchy alopecia areata scalp (n=8), and alopecia totalis/universalis scalp (n=8). RNA was obtained with the PAXgene miRNA kit for fixed scalp, the miRNeasy kit for PBMCs, and the RNeasy kit for mouse skin. TCRbeta CDR3 regions were amplified by immunoSEQ multiplex PCR using 35 Vbeta forward and 13 Jbeta reverse primers. Paper-wide results and their limitations: Compared with normal scalp, lesional scalp, particularly in alopecia totalis/universalis, had higher clonality and more expanded CD8+ clones, which suggests antigenic drive. Compared with mice, TCR sequences shared between patients were less clear, possibly partly because of HLA diversity across the patient population. Scalp TCR repertoire analysis is complicated because resident alphabeta T cells in normal human skin are also sequenced, whereas mouse skin is dominated by gammadelta T cells.

On this clone: What this receptor recognizes is not known. Within one base of it there is no much larger clone, and no base qualities were kept. Other DNA sequences of this sample code for an identical CDR3.

The method was the immunoSEQ multiplex PCR assay. RNA was extracted from all samples and reverse transcribed into cDNA, which served as template for TCR sequencing. SuperScript III was used to make first-strand cDNA, primed with a 2:1 mix of oligo-dT and random hexamers. A synthetic immune receptor repertoire was used to assess amplification bias, and residual bias was removed computationally. The paper's data handling went like this. After raw reads were preprocessed to remove errors, the CDR3 was defined following IMGT conventions as running from the conserved cysteine to phenylalanine. Clonality was computed as 1 minus the Shannon entropy, with the entropy normalized by log2 of the number of productive unique TCRs. Scalp TCRbeta sequences were cross-referenced with sorted blood CD4 and CD8 repertoires so that the CD4 or CD8 identity of scalp clones could be inferred. TCRdb re-hosts the immuneACCESS table, in-frame sequences only. Its copies lack some clones; in the studies checked, an unresolved V gene accounts for under half of them, and the cause for the rest is not known. The DNA gave D and trimming, while V, J and clone size come from that table. Present in this sample are under 25,000 clones, 65% to 75% of which were seen just once. The leading ten clones occupy approximately 6.1% of the sample.

The germline V gene gives CDR1 as SGHAT and CDR2 as FQNNGV. The CDR3 covers 12 residues, taking in both the cysteine and the phenylalanine. Only the CDR3 region is kept as DNA, spanning 36 bases read in frame from base 1. V is pared back by 4 bases and J by 2 bases, with 6 bases lying between the germline termini. The time point label corresponds to: baseline before oral tofacitinib. Lesional scalp punch biopsies and peripheral blood were collected from alopecia areata patients. Scalp biopsies from humans were placed right away in PAXgene tissue containers for fixation. The sequence links TRBV11-2 to TRBJ2-7, with the D segment identity uncertain. This clonotype was obtained from a human donor with alopecia areata. Sequenced material: skin, taken at week 0. In nucleotide form, the sequence is TGTGCCAGCAGCTCGCAGGCCTACGAGCAGTACTTC. Its translation is CASSSQAYEQYF. With the rest looked up from the reference TRBV11-2 and TRBJ2-7 genes rather than sequenced, the full variable domain is EAGVAQSPRYKIIEKRQSVAFWCNPISGHATLYWYQQILGQGPKLLIQFQNNGVVDDSQLPKDRFSAERLKGVDSTLKIQPAKLEDSAVYLCASSSQAYEQYFGPGTRLTVT.